The clone carrying this T cell receptor beta chain was recorded at least ten times. Its cognate antigen is unknown. The data derive from a study of T cells in Graves' hyperthyroidism and ophthalmopathy. Study in general: Peripheral blood was obtained at initial diagnosis, preceding any treatment. Findings and caveats of the study: Onset of ophthalmopathy came a median around 7.1 months after the model predicted it. Appearing also in blood were most of the thyroid clonotypes expanded above 0.001.

What was amplified from RNA transcripts were TCR beta CDR3 regions. Primed by the HTBI set, a first-round RT-PCR was run on the TCR CDR3. TCRdb reprocessed the multiplex PCR reads via MiXCR and lists one record per CDR3 protein. In the table there are 270,000 or so distinct CDR3 sequences, 12% to 15% of which are singletons. The ends were cut back, 7 bases at V and 0 bases at J, with 18 bases in the middle. The CDR3 covers 15 residues. The germline V gene has CDR1 GTSNPN and CDR2 SVGIG (reference sequence). Exclusion of patients followed from uncontrolled infection, other autoimmune disease, pregnancy or lactation.

V and J are TRBV30 and TRBJ1-2; D gene uncertain. This receptor was identified in a woman between 45 and 65 years old with Graves' hyperthyroidism that later progressed to Graves' ophthalmopathy. Sequencing was done on a sample of blood. The CDR3 is CASLPPRAANYGYTF. CDR3 bases: TGTGCCTCCTTACCCCCCCGGGCAGCTAACTATGGCTACACCTTC.